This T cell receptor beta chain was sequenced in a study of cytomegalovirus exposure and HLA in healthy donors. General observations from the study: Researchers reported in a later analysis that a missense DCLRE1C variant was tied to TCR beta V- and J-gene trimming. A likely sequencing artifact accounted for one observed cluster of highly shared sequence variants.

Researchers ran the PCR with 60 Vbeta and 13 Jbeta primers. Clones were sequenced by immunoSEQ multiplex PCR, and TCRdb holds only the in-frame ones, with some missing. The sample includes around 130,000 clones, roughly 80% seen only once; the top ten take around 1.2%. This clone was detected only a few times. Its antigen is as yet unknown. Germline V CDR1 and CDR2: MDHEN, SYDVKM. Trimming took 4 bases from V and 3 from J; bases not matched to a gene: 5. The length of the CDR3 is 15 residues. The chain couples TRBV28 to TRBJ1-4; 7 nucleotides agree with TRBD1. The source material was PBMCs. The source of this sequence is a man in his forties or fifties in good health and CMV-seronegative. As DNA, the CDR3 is TGTGCCAGCAGTTCGTCCGGGACAGCTAATGAAAAACTGTTTTTT. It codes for CASSSSGTANEKLFF.